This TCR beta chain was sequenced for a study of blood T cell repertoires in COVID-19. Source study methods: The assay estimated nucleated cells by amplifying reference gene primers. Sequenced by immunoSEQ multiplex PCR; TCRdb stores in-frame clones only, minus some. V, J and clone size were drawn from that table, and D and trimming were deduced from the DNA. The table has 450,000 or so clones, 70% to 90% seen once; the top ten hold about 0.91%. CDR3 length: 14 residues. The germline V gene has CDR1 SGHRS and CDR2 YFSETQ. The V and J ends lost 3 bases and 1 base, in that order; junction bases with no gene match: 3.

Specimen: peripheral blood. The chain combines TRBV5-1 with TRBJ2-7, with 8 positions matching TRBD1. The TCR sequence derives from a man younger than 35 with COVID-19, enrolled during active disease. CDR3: CASSYRQGSYEQYF. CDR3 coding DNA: TGCGCCAGCAGCTATAGACAGGGGTCCTACGAGCAGTACTTC.